These 14 T cell receptor beta chains were sequenced from one sample in a study of synovial regulatory T cells in juvenile arthritis. Findings and limits, study-wide: TCR diversity was lower in inflammation-associated blood Treg cells than in other blood Treg cells.

TCRdb keeps only in-frame clones here, not all; method: immunoSEQ multiplex PCR. The specimen's table records more than 800 clones. What these receptors recognize is not known. The material sequenced was Treg cells from blood. The sample's subset: HLA-DR+ inflammation-associated blood Treg cells. These receptors all come from a donor under 30 with juvenile idiopathic arthritis.

This clone is called medium-sized based on its frequency. The chain has TRBV2 and TRBJ1-4; the D call of TRBD1 rests on TCRdb alone, since no DNA is present to check it. The CDR3 consists of 14 residues. Only the protein sequence is given. The germline V gene has CDR1 SNHLY and CDR2 FYNNEI. The CDR3 is CASKGGWTNEKLFF.

Judged by frequency, this clone is medium-sized. This chain connects TRBV7-6 to TRBJ2-1; with no DNA, the TCRdb D assignment of TRBD2 cannot be verified. This CDR3 is 11 amino acids long. Only the protein sequence is given. Looked up from germline, CDR1 is SGHVS and CDR2 is FNYEAQ. CDR3 residues: CASSSGYEQFF.

By frequency, this clone registers medium-sized (0.01 to 0.1%). This sequence joins TRBV27 and TRBJ2-2; TCRdb's assignment of TRBD1 cannot be checked, as there is no DNA. Germline loops: CDR1 MNHEY, CDR2 SMNVEV (reference sequence). The CDR3 extends over 15 amino acids. No DNA sequence was recorded. The CDR3 is CASRTGATNTGELFF.

Judged by frequency, this clone is medium-sized. V is TRBV30 and J is TRBJ1-5; the TCRdb D gene call, TRBD1, has no DNA to confirm it. CDR3 length: 20 residues. No DNA appears here. Germline CDR1 is GTSNPN and CDR2 is SVGIG (reference sequence). The CDR3 loop reads CAWSSGYGTGRFFSNQPQHF.

By frequency, this clone registers medium-sized. V is TRBV6-6 and J is TRBJ1-5; TCRdb gives TRBD1 as the D gene, but with no DNA this cannot be confirmed. This CDR3 is built from 14 residues. No DNA is listed. Germline V CDR1 and CDR2: MNHNY, SVGAGI (reference sequence). CDR3 in amino acids: CASSRSGADQPQHF.

By frequency, this clone registers medium-sized. The rearrangement joins TRBV10-3 to TRBJ2-7; TCRdb proposes TRBD2, but this gene call is untestable without DNA. The CDR3 runs 14 residues. Only the protein is available. In germline, CDR1 is ENHRY, CDR2 SYGVKD. CDR3 sequence: CAINRAGGSYEQYF.

Its frequency marks this clone as medium-sized. This chain uses TRBV5-1 with TRBJ2-2; the D call of TRBD1 rests on TCRdb alone, since no DNA is present to check it. The length of the CDR3 is 13 residues. A DNA sequence was not provided. CDR1 and CDR2 from the germline V gene are SGHRS and YFSETQ. The CDR3 sequence is CASRQLGLGELFF.

This clone counts as medium-sized by frequency. The chain links TRBV5-1 to TRBJ2-2; TCRdb calls TRBD1, which cannot be checked without DNA. This CDR3 is built from 15 residues. The coding DNA is unavailable. CDR1 and CDR2 from the germline V gene are SGHRS and YFSETQ. This CDR3 reads CASSVRQGRTGELFF.

This clone ranks as medium-sized in terms of frequency. The J gene is TRBJ1-2, the V gene TRBV19; the TCRdb D gene call, TRBD1, has no DNA to confirm it. From germline, CDR1 is LNHDA and CDR2 SQIVND (reference sequence). This CDR3 region has 15 residues. No DNA appears here. CDR3 sequence: CASSTSGQGNYGYTF.

This clone counts as medium-sized (0.01 to 0.1%) by frequency. This chain joins TRBV6-5 and TRBJ2-7; without DNA, the TCRdb call of TRBD2 cannot be checked. CDR1 is MNHEY and CDR2 is SVGAGI in the germline V gene. There are 15 residues in the CDR3. Only the protein sequence is given. This CDR3 reads CASRMAGDLAYEQYF.

This clone ranks as medium-sized in terms of frequency. The chain recombines TRBV5-1 with TRBJ2-1; the TRBD2 assignment by TCRdb is unverifiable without DNA. The CDR3 runs 19 residues. No DNA was logged. The germline V gene has CDR1 SGHRS and CDR2 YFSETQ. The CDR3 loop reads CASTSPAGLAGDSYNEQFF.

By frequency, this clone registers medium-sized. The chain uses TRBV7-6 and TRBJ1-2; TCRdb's D call of TRBD1 is untestable without DNA. The CDR3 has 18 residues. Only the protein is on record. The germline V gene encodes CDR1 SGHVS and CDR2 FNYEAQ. CDR3 residues: CASSFTPGQGPANYGYTF.

This clone is called medium-sized based on its frequency. CDR3 loop: CAIRGQGDEKLFF. The chain combines TRBV10-3 with TRBJ1-4; the D gene TCRdb calls, TRBD1, cannot be checked with no DNA. The CDR3 sequence is 13 residues long. The DNA is unrecorded. Germline V gene data show CDR1 as ENHRY and CDR2 as SYGVKD.

This clone registers medium-sized by frequency. The chain carries TRBV11-2 and TRBJ2-3. The CDR3 runs to 13 residues. A DNA sequence was not provided. Germline CDR1 reads SGHAT; CDR2 reads FQNNGV. CDR3 in amino acids: CASSLDRENKQYF.